The entry below describes one T cell receptor beta chain. Antigen specificity is unknown. TCRdb re-called the 5' RACE reads; every CDR3 protein appears as one record, without DNA. This repertoire includes 300,000 to 500,000 distinct CDR3 sequences. Looked up from germline, CDR1 is MNHEY and CDR2 is SVGAGI. The CDR3 has 14 amino acids. The data are from a study of T cells expressing NK-cell markers. Notes on the study in general: Similarly, these clonotypes led the CD3+CD56-NKG2C+ fraction as well in four donors.

The origin of this receptor is a woman between 50 and 59 years old in good health. The sample taken for sequencing was blood T cells: a sorted CD56 or NKG2C T cell subset, CD4+ or CD8+ T cells, or bulk PBMC T cells (not recorded which). The gene calls are TRBV6-5 and TRBJ1-2. The CDR3 reads CASSIRGPGYGYTF.